This is a list of T cell receptor beta chains from one sample in a study of spatial heterogeneity in lung cancer. TCRdb re-analysed the 5' RACE reads in MiXCR, keeping a single row per CDR3 protein. The repertoire consists of about 120,000 distinct CDR3 sequences, with roughly 10% occurring once and the leading ten covering roughly 24%. Here the sequenced sample was PBMCs, taken at follow-up. All receptors come from a female donor with early-stage non-small cell lung cancer. Each CDR3 is given with its conserved first and last residue. The D gene is left open where the match is weak. Clone sizes are given selectively: once, few, many, or a class where the clone is expanded.

>-|TRBV20-1|-|TRBJ2-2
CSARLQSNYGELFF
TGCAGTGCCAGACTACAGTCAAACTACGGGGAGCTGTTTTTT
>few|TRBV30|-|TRBJ2-4
CAWSERGFAKNIQYF
TGTGCCTGGAGTGAGAGGGGATTCGCCAAAAACATTCAGTACTTC
>-|TRBV19|TRBD2|TRBJ2-3
CASNTPGLAGGADTQYF
TGTGCCAGTAACACCCCGGGACTAGCGGGAGGCGCAGATACGCAGTATTTT
>few|TRBV20-1|TRBD1|TRBJ1-1
CSAPAPDRGPEAFF
TGCAGTGCGCCCGCCCCAGACAGGGGGCCCGAAGCTTTCTTT
>-|TRBV4-1|TRBD2|TRBJ2-1
CASSQRLALYNEQFF
TGCGCCAGCAGCCAAAGACTAGCGCTCTACAATGAGCAGTTCTTC
>-|TRBV12-3/TRBV12-4|TRBD1|TRBJ2-5
CASNFRGQETQYF
TGTGCCAGCAACTTCAGGGGGCAAGAGACCCAGTACTTC
>many|TRBV24-1|-|TRBJ2-3
CATSDLRFTDTQYF
TGTGCCACCAGTGATTTGCGGTTCACAGATACGCAGTATTTT
>many|TRBV12-3/TRBV12-4|-|TRBJ1-1
CASSLGAFGDTEAFF
TGTGCCAGCAGTTTAGGGGCATTTGGGGACACTGAAGCTTTCTTT
>few|TRBV28|TRBD2|TRBJ2-3
CASSLAGGPQTDTQYF
TGTGCCAGCAGCTTAGCGGGAGGGCCTCAAACAGATACGCAGTATTTT
>few|TRBV6-5|-|TRBJ1-2
CASGAGYGYTF
TGTGCCAGCGGGGCAGGGTATGGCTACACCTTC
>-|TRBV24-1|TRBD2|TRBJ2-1
CATSDLGLAGHNEQFF
TGTGCCACCAGTGATTTGGGACTAGCGGGACATAATGAGCAGTTCTTC
>-|TRBV3-1|TRBD2|TRBJ2-1
CASSPWSSGGGSYNEQFF
TGTGCCAGCAGCCCCTGGAGTAGCGGGGGAGGATCCTACAATGAGCAGTTCTTC
>few|TRBV9|-|TRBJ2-3
CASSVGVGSTDTQYF
TGTGCCAGCAGCGTAGGGGTCGGGAGTACAGATACGCAGTATTTT
>-|TRBV4-3|TRBD1|TRBJ1-4
CASSHGQGRDEKLFF
TGCGCCAGCAGCCATGGACAGGGCAGAGATGAAAAACTGTTTTTT
>few|TRBV2|TRBD2|TRBJ2-1
CASSESGLGGNEQFF
TGTGCCAGCAGTGAATCGGGACTAGGAGGTAATGAGCAGTTCTTC
>-|TRBV7-8|-|TRBJ1-2
CASTETGHNYGYTF
TGTGCCAGCACAGAGACAGGACATAACTATGGCTACACCTTC
>-|TRBV10-2|-|TRBJ1-3
CASSDTSGNTIYF
TGCGCCAGCAGTGACACCTCTGGAAACACCATATATTTT
>few|TRBV7-9|TRBD2|TRBJ2-1
CASSLPLAGGMWDEQFF
TGTGCCAGCAGCTTACCACTAGCGGGAGGTATGTGGGATGAGCAGTTCTTC
>many|TRBV7-2|TRBD1|TRBJ1-3
CASSRRTGSGSGNTIYF
TGTGCCAGCAGCCGGAGGACAGGGTCGGGCTCTGGAAACACCATATATTTT
>many|TRBV5-1|TRBD2|TRBJ2-3
CASSHGLGGDTQYF
TGCGCCAGCAGCCATGGACTAGGAGGAGATACGCAGTATTTT
>few|TRBV18|-|TRBJ1-4
CASSPRTTEELFF
TGTGCCAGCTCACCACGGACGACGGAAGAACTGTTTTTT
>many|TRBV28|-|TRBJ2-3
CASSQDPTDTQYF
TGTGCCAGCAGTCAAGACCCCACAGATACGCAGTATTTT
>-|TRBV9|TRBD1|TRBJ1-1
CASSSSGGTEAFF
TGTGCCAGCAGCTCCTCAGGGGGAACTGAAGCTTTCTTT
>few|TRBV19|-|TRBJ2-5
CASSASGWERTQYF
TGTGCCAGTAGTGCCTCGGGGTGGGAGCGGACCCAGTACTTC
>-|TRBV29-1|TRBD1|TRBJ2-4
CSAASTGGKNIQYF
TGCAGCGCCGCCTCGACAGGGGGGAAAAACATTCAGTACTTC
>many|TRBV19|-|TRBJ2-3
CASRRQESSTDTQYF
TGTGCCAGTAGGCGGCAGGAGTCTAGCACAGATACGCAGTATTTT
>many|TRBV5-1|-|TRBJ2-1
CASSRVNEQFF
TGCGCCAGCTCTAGGGTCAATGAGCAGTTCTTC
>many|TRBV28|TRBD1|TRBJ1-5
CASTQDRGGSNQPQHF
TGTGCCAGCACCCAGGACAGGGGTGGGAGCAATCAGCCCCAGCATTTT
>-|TRBV3-1|-|TRBJ2-2
CASSHPTPLQNTGELFF
TGTGCCAGCAGCCACCCCACACCACTGCAGAACACCGGGGAGCTGTTTTTT
>many|TRBV21-1|-|TRBJ1-1
CASSKVDSYTEAFF
TGTGCCAGCAGCAAAGTCGACAGTTACACTGAAGCTTTCTTT